This T cell receptor (beta chain) originates from a study of persistence of HIV-infected CD4 T cells. This CDR3 is 14 amino acids long. V shed 6 bases and J shed 0 bases, with 10 bases lying between them. CDR1 is MNHEY and CDR2 is SVGAGI in the germline V gene. The stimulus was an HIV-1 Gag 15-mer peptide pool, about 1 ug/peptide/mL. CD40L-negative CD69-negative CD45RO-high memory CD4+ T cells were sorted as populations depleted of antigen-responding cells. This was the immunoSEQ version 4 assay in survey mode. Sequenced by immunoSEQ multiplex PCR; TCRdb stores in-frame clones only, minus some. The sample holds 50,000 to 65,000 clones, less than 85% seen once. Details on this clone: What it binds is not known.

The V call is TRBV6-5, the J call TRBJ2-3; D is possibly TRBD2 (6 bases). The source of this sequence is an adult man with HIV who was CMV-seropositive. Here the sequenced sample was CD4+ T cells sorted from PBMCs after roughly 18-hour stimulation, taken from a patient who received antiretroviral therapy. CDR3 region: CASRLAASTDTQYF. The CDR3 nucleotides are TGTGCCAGCAGGTTAGCGGCCAGCACAGATACGCAGTATTTT.